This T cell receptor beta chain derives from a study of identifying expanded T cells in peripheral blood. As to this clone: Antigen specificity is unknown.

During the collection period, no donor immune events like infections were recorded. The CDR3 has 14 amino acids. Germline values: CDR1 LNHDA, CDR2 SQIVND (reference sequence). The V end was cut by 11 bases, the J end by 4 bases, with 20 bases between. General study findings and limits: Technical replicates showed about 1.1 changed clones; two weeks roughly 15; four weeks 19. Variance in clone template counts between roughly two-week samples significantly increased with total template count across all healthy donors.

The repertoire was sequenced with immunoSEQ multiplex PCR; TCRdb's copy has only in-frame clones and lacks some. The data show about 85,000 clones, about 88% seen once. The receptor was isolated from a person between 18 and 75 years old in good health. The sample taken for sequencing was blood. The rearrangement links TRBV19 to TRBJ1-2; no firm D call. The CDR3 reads CAAALGQAGYGYTF. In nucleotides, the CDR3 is TGTGCCGCCGCCTTGGGCCAGGCTGGCTATGGCTACACCTTC.